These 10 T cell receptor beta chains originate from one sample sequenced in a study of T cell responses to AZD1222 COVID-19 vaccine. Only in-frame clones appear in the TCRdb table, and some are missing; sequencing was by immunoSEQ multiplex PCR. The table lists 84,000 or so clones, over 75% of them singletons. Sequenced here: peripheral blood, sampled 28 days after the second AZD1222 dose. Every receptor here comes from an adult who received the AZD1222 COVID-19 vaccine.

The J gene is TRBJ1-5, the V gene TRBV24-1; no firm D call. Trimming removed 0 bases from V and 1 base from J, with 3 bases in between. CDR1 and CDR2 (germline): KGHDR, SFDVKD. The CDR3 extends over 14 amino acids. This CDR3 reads CATSDLMSNQPQHF. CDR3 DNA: TGTGCCACCAGTGATTTGATGAGCAATCAGCCCCAGCATTTT.

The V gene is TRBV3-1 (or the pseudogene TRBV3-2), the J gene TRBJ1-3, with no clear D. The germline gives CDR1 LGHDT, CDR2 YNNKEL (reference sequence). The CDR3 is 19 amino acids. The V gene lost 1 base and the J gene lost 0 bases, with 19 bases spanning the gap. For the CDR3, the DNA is TGTGCCAGCAGCCAAGGGCACGGAATGTCGGGGTACTCTGGAAACACCATATATTTT. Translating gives CASSQGHGMSGYSGNTIYF.

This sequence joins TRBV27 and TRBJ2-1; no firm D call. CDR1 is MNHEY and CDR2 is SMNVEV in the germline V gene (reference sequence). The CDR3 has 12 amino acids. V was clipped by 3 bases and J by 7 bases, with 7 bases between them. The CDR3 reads CASSFGGNEQFF. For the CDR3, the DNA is TGTGCCAGCAGTTTTGGTGGGAATGAGCAGTTCTTC.

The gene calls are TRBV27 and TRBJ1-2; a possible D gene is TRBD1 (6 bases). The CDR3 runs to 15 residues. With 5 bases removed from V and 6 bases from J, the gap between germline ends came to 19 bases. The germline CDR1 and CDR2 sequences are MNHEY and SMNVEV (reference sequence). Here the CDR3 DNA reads TGTGCCAGCAGTCCTCAGGGGCCCCCTCGGGATGGCTACACCTTC. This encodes CASSPQGPPRDGYTF.

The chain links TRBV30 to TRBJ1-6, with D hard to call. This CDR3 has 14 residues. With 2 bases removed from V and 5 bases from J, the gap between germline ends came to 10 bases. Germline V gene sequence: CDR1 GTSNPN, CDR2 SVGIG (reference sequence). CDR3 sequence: CAWSNTENNSPLHF. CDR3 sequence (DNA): TGTGCCTGGAGTAATACCGAGAATAATTCACCCCTCCACTTT.

The CDR3 here is CASSFSGQRRIYGYTF. CDR3 nucleotide sequence: TGTGCCAGCAGCTTCTCGGGGCAAAGGAGGATCTATGGCTACACCTTC. J is TRBJ1-2 and V is TRBV11-3; D perhaps matches TRBD1 (5 bases). Trimming left V 3 bases short and J 4 bases short, with 18 bases between. Germline lookup yields CDR1 SGHNT and CDR2 YENEEA. The CDR3 is 16 residues long.

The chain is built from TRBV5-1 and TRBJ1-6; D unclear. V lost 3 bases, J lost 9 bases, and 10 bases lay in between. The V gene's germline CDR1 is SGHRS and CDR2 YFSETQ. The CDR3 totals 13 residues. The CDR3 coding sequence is TGCGCCAGCAGCTCCAATTCGGGTTCACCCCTCCACTTT. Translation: CASSSNSGSPLHF.

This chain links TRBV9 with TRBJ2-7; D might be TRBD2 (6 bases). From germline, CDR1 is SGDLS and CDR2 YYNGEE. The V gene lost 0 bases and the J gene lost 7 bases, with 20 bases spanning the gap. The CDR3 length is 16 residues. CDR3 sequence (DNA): TGTGCCAGCAGCGTAGGCGGGAAAGGCCGAACTTTGGAGCAGTACTTC. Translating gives CASSVGGKGRTLEQYF.

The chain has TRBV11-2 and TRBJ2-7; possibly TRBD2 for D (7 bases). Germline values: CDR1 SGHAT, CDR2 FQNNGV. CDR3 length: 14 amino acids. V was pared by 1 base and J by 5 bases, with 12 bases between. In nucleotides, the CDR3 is TGTGCCAGCAGCTTAGTGGGGGGGCATGACGAGCAGTACTTC. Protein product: CASSLVGGHDEQYF.

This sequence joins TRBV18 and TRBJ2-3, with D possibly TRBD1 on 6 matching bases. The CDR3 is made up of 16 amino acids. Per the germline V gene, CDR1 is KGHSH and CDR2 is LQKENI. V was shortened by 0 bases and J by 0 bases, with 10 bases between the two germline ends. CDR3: CASSPPTGASTDTQYF. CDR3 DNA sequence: TGTGCCAGCTCACCACCGACAGGTGCTAGCACAGATACGCAGTATTTT.